This TCR beta chain comes out of a study of blood T cell repertoires in COVID-19. Study-wide context: The United States, Italy and Spain were the sources of the acute and convalescent COVID-19 samples. T cells, B-cell-depleted T cells, or PBMCs provided the cDNA or gDNA that served as material.

There are 15 residues in the CDR3. The V and J ends lost 0 bases and 3 bases respectively, with 12 bases between them. Looked up from germline, CDR1 is SGDLS and CDR2 is YYNGEE. As handled by the study authors: Scientists estimated how many nucleated cells there were by amplifying reference gene primers. Method: immunoSEQ multiplex PCR; TCRdb's copy keeps in-frame clones and lacks some. V and J calls and clone size are given by that table; D and trimming were obtained from the DNA. The table includes approximately 280,000 clones, more than 85% detected once. The sample comprised peripheral blood. The chain uses TRBV9 and TRBJ1-2, with D hard to call. The sequence came from a man aged 35-49 years with acute or convalescent COVID-19. CDR3 in DNA: TGTGCCAGCAGCGTAGGAGGGAACGAGCACTATGGCTACACCTTC. Translating gives CASSVGGNEHYGYTF. Variable domain in full (rest from reference TRBV9 and TRBJ1-2): DSGVTQTPKHLITATGQRVTLRCSPRSGDLSVYWYQQSLDQGLQFLIQYYNGEERAKGNILERFSAQQFPDLHSELNLSSLELGDSALYFCASSVGGNEHYGYTFGSGTRLTVV.